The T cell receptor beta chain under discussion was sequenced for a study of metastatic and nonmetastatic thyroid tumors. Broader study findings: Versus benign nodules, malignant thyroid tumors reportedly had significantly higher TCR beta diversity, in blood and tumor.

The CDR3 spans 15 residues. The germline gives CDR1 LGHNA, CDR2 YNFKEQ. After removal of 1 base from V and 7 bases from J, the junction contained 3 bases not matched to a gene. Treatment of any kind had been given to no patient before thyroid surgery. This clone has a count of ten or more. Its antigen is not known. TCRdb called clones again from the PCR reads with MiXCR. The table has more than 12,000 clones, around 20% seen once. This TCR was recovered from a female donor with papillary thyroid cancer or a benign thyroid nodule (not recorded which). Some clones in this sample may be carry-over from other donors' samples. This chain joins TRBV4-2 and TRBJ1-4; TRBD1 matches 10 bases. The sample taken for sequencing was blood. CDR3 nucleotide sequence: TGTGCCAGCAGCCAAGCCTGGGACAGGGGTGAAAAACTGTTTTTT. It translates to CASSQAWDRGEKLFF.